This entry lists 14 T cell receptor beta chains sequenced from one sample in a study of cytomegalovirus exposure and HLA in healthy donors. PCR was performed using 60 Vbeta and 13 Jbeta primers. Only in-frame clones appear in the TCRdb table, and some are missing; sequencing was by immunoSEQ multiplex PCR. The sample yields under 150,000 clones, 80% to 85% seen once. The sample taken for sequencing was PBMCs. Source of these receptors: a boy aged 2 to 10 in good health and CMV-seronegative.

The chain uses TRBV15 and TRBJ1-1, with 9 bases fitting TRBD1. Germline V gene lookup returns CDR1 LNHNV and CDR2 YYDKDF (reference sequence). The CDR3 contains 14 residues. The J segment lost 4 bases and the V segment lost 8 bases, leaving 8 bases of the junction unmatched. The CDR3 here is CATAPSDRGTEAFF. The CDR3 coding sequence is TGTGCCACCGCCCCCTCGGACAGGGGCACTGAAGCTTTCTTT.

This clone was observed once. The rearrangement links TRBV6-4 to TRBJ1-6, with a possible D match to TRBD1 (5 bases). Trimming pared 2 bases from V and 8 bases from J, leaving 7 bases between. Per germline, CDR1 MRHNA and CDR2 SNTAGT. The CDR3 runs 13 residues. The CDR3 DNA follows: TGTGCCAGCAGTGACATCAGGGATTCACCCCTCCACTTT. Residues: CASSDIRDSPLHF.

This chain uses TRBV28 with TRBJ2-6; 8 bases match TRBD1. CDR1 MDHEN and CDR2 SYDVKM come from the germline V gene. The CDR3 runs to 20 residues. The junction had 15 bases not matched to a gene; V was cut back by 5 bases and J by 0 bases. The CDR3 spells CASSPRTGIFSLSGANVLTF. In DNA form, the CDR3 reads TGTGCCAGCAGTCCCCGGACAGGGATTTTCTCTCTCTCTGGGGCCAACGTCCTGACTTTC.

The chain carries TRBV4-1 and TRBJ1-5; maybe TRBD1 (5 bases). Trimming pared 2 bases from V and 7 bases from J, leaving 18 bases between. This CDR3 has 16 amino acids. Germline CDR1 MGHRA, CDR2 YSYEKL. This CDR3 reads CASSQPSRGSRQPQHF. Here the CDR3 DNA reads TGCGCCAGCAGCCAACCTTCTAGGGGAAGTCGGCAGCCCCAGCATTTT.

The rearrangement links TRBV6-1 to TRBJ1-1; D perhaps matches TRBD1 (5 bases). The CDR3 runs to 14 residues. Trimming removed 1 base from V and 1 base from J, with 7 bases in between. CDR1 is MNHNS and CDR2 is SASEGT in the germline V gene. CDR3 bases: TGTGCCAGCAGTGAAGGGGGGGGGAACACTGAAGCTTTCTTT. Translating it yields CASSEGGGNTEAFF.

The V gene is TRBV6-4, the J gene TRBJ2-2, with 11 bases lining up with TRBD1. This CDR3 spans 16 amino acids. Trimming cost V 5 bases and J 6 bases; bases outside gene matches: 8. Looked up from germline, CDR1 is MRHNA and CDR2 is SNTAGT. As DNA, the CDR3 is TGTGCCAGCAGTCTAGATCCGGGACAGGGGGCCGGGGAGCTGTTTTTT. Translated: CASSLDPGQGAGELFF.

The chain joins TRBV5-1 to TRBJ2-7; 7 bases agree with TRBD1. The J segment lost 0 bases and the V segment lost 0 bases, leaving 6 bases of the junction unmatched. This CDR3 region has 16 residues. Looked up from germline, CDR1 is SGHRS and CDR2 is YFSETQ. The CDR3 spells CASSLASDRFSYEQYF. The CDR3 coding sequence is TGCGCCAGCAGCTTGGCCTCGGACAGGTTCTCCTACGAGCAGTACTTC.

On this clone itself: At one end the junction does not follow the germline gene, possibly because of a read error. The rearrangement links TRBV5-1 to TRBJ2-2; D unresolved. CDR1 is SGHRS, CDR2 YFSETQ, per germline. CDR3 length: 16 residues. CDR3: CASSKNPGSKTGELFF. The CDR3 DNA reads TGCGCCAGCAGCAAAAATCCAGGATCGAAAACCGGGGAGCTGTTTTTT.

The rearrangement joins TRBV7-9 to TRBJ2-1; 16 bases match TRBD2. Per germline, CDR1 SEHNR and CDR2 FQNEAQ (reference sequence). The length of the CDR3 is 17 residues. V lost 4 bases, J lost 8 bases, and 8 bases stayed unmatched. The CDR3 sequence is CASSSPGLAGGLHEQFF. The CDR3 region has the DNA TGTGCCAGCAGCTCCCCGGGACTAGCGGGAGGGCTCCATGAGCAGTTCTTC.

The chain has TRBV6-1 and TRBJ1-1; perhaps TRBD1 as D (5 bases). The CDR3 is 15 residues long. Deletions cut 4 bases from V and 5 bases from J, with 17 bases between. Looked up from germline, CDR1 is MNHNS and CDR2 is SASEGT. In DNA form, the CDR3 reads TGTGCCAGCAGTGGAGTCACCGGGGGGGAAACTGAAGCTTTCTTT. Amino acid sequence: CASSGVTGGETEAFF.

This chain connects TRBV7-2 to TRBJ1-3; D not resolved. Germline CDR1 SGHTA, CDR2 FQGNSA. This CDR3 has 16 residues. Trimming cost V 1 base and J 0 bases, with 10 bases left between them. The DNA for the CDR3 is TGTGCCAGCAGCTTAGTATCGGGTCGCTCTGGAAACACCATATATTTT. The encoded protein is CASSLVSGRSGNTIYF.

J is TRBJ2-6 and V is TRBV5-4; no reliable D call. The V end lost 1 base, the J end lost 3 bases, and 5 bases lay between the germline ends. Per germline, CDR1 SGHNT and CDR2 YYREEE (reference sequence). This CDR3 is 14 amino acids long. CDR3 sequence reads: CASSLIGGANVLTF. The CDR3 nucleotides read TGTGCCAGCAGCTTGATCGGTGGGGCCAACGTCCTGACTTTC.

The table lists this clone with a few counts. The genes are TRBV19 and TRBJ2-1; 9 bases map to TRBD1. Germline trimming cut 4 bases from V and 4 bases from J; bases unmatched to any gene: 5. CDR3 size: 15 residues. Germline loops: CDR1 LNHDA, CDR2 SQIVND (reference sequence). Here the CDR3 reads CASSSLGTGYNEQFF. CDR3 bases: TGTGCCAGTAGTAGTCTCGGGACAGGGTACAATGAGCAGTTCTTC.

This rearrangement joins TRBV4-1 to TRBJ2-7, with TRBD1 identical over 12 bases. From germline, CDR1 is MGHRA and CDR2 YSYEKL. V lost 0 bases, J lost 5 bases, and 5 bases stayed unmatched. The CDR3 contains 16 residues. CDR3 loop: CASSQDFGTGGNEQYF. In DNA, the CDR3 is TGCGCCAGCAGCCAAGATTTCGGGACAGGGGGCAACGAGCAGTACTTC.